This T cell receptor (beta chain) derives from a study of CD8 T cells in ankylosing spondylitis. Study-wide findings and caveats: Reportedly, matched ankylosing spondylitis synovial fluid was significantly enriched for disease-linked clones. Some of the motif variants had earlier been found in reactive arthritis patients' fluid and blood.

The CDR3 covers 16 residues. Germline values: CDR1 SGHTA, CDR2 FQGNSA. V lost 5 bases to trimming and J lost 1 base; unmatched junction nucleotides: 9. TCRdb recomputed calls from the 5' RACE reads with MiXCR, one row per CDR3 protein. Of 150,000 to 200,000 distinct CDR3 sequences in the sample, 18% were seen once. This clonotype was found a few times. Antigen specificity is unknown. This sequence was found in a male donor with ankylosing spondylitis or in good health (not recorded which). The genes are TRBV7-2 and TRBJ1-1, with 8 bases fitting TRBD1. The sequencing sample was made of blood, either unsorted or a sorted T cell fraction (not recorded which). This CDR3 is CASSQDREAPNTEAFF. CDR3 DNA: TGTGCCAGCAGCCAGGACAGGGAGGCTCCGAACACTGAAGCTTTCTTT.